The source of this T cell receptor beta chain is a study of T-cell reconstitution after alpha-beta-depleted transplantation in children. Comment on this clonotype: Its cognate antigen is unknown.

Unique molecular identifiers were incorporated when the TCRbeta library was constructed. TCRdb fed the PCR reads into MiXCR, producing one record per CDR3 protein. The data hold about 130,000 distinct CDR3 sequences, with roughly 10% observed a single time. V was clipped by 5 bases and J by 4 bases, with 8 bases between them. CDR3 length: 13 amino acids. Per the germline V gene, CDR1 is KGHSH and CDR2 is LQKENI. Study-level points and caveats: Some patients' high day-60 TCRbeta diversity was attributed to recipient cells surviving conditioning. About two months after transplant, alpha-beta T cells reportedly came from several hundred expanded graft clones. T-cell numbers and diversity one year post-transplant derived largely from freshly generated T cells.

This material consisted of PBMCs, mostly from graft donor cells, taken 180 days after TCRalphabeta/CD19-depleted stem cell transplant. The sequence was collected from a girl under three years old who had a stem cell transplant for combined immunodeficiency, so the T cells may come from the graft donor. The chain recombines TRBV18 with TRBJ2-2, with a possible D match to TRBD2 (6 bases). CDR3 amino acids: CASSGTSTGELFF. Written as DNA, the CDR3 is TGTGCCAGCTCAGGGACTTCCACCGGGGAGCTGTTTTTT.